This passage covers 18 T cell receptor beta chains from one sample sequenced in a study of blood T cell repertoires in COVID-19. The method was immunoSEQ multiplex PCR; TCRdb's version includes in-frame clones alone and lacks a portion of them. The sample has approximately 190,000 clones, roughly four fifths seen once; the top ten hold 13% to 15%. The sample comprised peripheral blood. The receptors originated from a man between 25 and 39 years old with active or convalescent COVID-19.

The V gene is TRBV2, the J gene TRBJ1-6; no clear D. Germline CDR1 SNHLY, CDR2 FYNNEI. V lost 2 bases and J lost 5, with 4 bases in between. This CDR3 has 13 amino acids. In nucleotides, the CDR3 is TGTGCCAGCAGTGAACGGGATAATTCACCCCTCCACTTT. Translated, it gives CASSERDNSPLHF. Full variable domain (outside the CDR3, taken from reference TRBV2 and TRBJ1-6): EPEVTQTPSHQVTQMGQEVILRCVPISNHLYFYWYRQILGQKVEFLVSFYNNEISEKSEIFDDQFSVERPDGSNFTLKIRSTKLEDSAMYFCASSERDNSPLHFGNGTRLTVT.

The CDR3 sequence is CASSWRQDLHF. Here the CDR3 DNA reads TGTGCCAGCAGTTGGCGACAGGACCTCCACTTT. The chain combines TRBV6-5 with TRBJ1-6, with TRBD1 as a possible D gene (6 bases). This CDR3 is built from 11 residues. V was shortened by 4 bases and J by 15 bases, with 10 bases between the two germline ends. CDR1 is MNHEY, CDR2 SVGAGI, per germline.

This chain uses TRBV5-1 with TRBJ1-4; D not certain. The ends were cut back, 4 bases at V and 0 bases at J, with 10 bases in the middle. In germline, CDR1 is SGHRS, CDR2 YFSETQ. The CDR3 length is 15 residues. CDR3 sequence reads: CASSGGFTTNEKLFF. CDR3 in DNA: TGCGCCAGCAGCGGAGGGTTCACAACTAATGAAAAACTGTTTTTT.

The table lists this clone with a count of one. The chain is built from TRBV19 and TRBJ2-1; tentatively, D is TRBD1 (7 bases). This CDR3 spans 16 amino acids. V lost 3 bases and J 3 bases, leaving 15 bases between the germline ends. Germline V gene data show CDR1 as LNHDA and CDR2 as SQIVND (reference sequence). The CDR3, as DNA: TGTGCCAGTAGTATGGGGCAGGGGGGAAGCTACAATGAGCAGTTCTTC. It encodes CASSMGQGGSYNEQFF.

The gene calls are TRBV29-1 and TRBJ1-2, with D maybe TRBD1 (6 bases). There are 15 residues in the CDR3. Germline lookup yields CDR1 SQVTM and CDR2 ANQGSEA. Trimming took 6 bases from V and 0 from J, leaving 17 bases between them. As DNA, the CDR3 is TGCAGCGTCCCTTCAGGGGCCCCTACTAACTATGGCTACACCTTC. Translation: CSVPSGAPTNYGYTF.

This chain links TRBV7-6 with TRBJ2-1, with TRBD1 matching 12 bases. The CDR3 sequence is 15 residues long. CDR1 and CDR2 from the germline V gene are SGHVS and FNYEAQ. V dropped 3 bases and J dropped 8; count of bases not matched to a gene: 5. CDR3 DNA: TGTGCCAGCAGCTTTCGGGACAGGGGGCTCGATGAGCAGTTCTTC. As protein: CASSFRDRGLDEQFF.

The CDR3 reads CATSDFSVGEVNEQFF. CDR3 bases: TGTGCCACCAGTGATTTCTCTGTTGGGGAGGTCAATGAGCAGTTCTTC. The rearrangement joins TRBV24-1 to TRBJ2-1; tentative D call: TRBD2 (6 bases). There are 16 residues in the CDR3. The V gene's germline CDR1 is KGHDR and CDR2 SFDVKD. Trimming pared 1 base from V and 6 bases from J, leaving 15 bases between.

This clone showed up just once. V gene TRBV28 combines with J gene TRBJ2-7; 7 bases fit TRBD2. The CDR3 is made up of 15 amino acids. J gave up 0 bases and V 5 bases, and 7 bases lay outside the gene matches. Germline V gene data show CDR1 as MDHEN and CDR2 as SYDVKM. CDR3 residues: CASSTGGLSSYEQYV. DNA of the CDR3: TGTGCCAGCAGTACGGGGGGACTCAGCTCCTACGAGCAGTACGTC.

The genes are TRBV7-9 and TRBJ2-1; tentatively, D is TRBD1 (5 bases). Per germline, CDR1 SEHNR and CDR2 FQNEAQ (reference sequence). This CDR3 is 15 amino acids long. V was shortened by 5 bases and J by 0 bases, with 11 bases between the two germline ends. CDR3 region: CASSDGQGSYNEQFF. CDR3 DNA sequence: TGTGCCAGCAGCGATGGGCAGGGCTCCTACAATGAGCAGTTCTTC. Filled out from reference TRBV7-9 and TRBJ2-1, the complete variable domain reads DTGVSQNPRHKITKRGQNVTFRCDPISEHNRLYWYRQTLGQGPEFLTYFQNEAQLEKSRLLSDRFSAERPKGSFSTLEIQRTEQGDSAMYLCASSDGQGSYNEQFFGPGTRLTVL.

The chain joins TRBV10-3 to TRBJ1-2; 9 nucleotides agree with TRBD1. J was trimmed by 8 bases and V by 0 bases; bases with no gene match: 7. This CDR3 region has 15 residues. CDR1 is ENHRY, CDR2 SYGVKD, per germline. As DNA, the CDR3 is TGTGCCATCAGTGAGTCGCTGACAGGGGGAGGAGGCTACACCTTC. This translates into CAISESLTGGGGYTF.

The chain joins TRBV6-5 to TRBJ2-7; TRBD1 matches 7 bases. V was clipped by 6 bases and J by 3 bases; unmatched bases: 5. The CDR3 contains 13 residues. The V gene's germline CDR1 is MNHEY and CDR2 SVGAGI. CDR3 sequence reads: CASSRDSYYEQYF. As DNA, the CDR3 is TGTGCCAGCAGCCGGGACAGCTACTACGAGCAGTACTTC.

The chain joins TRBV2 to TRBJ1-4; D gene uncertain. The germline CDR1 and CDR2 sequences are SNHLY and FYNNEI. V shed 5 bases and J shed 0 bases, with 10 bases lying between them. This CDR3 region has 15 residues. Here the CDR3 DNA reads TGTGCCAGCAGTCGGCGGGCCCCAACTAATGAAAAACTGTTTTTT. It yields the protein CASSRRAPTNEKLFF.

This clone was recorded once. CDR3 sequence reads: CASSTGLASHEQFF. CDR3 sequence (DNA): TGTGCCAGCAGCACCGGACTAGCGTCACATGAGCAGTTCTTC. The chain is built from TRBV13 and TRBJ2-1; 9 positions match TRBD2. CDR1 and CDR2 (germline): PRHDT, FYEKMQ (reference sequence). With V trimmed by 5 bases and J by 8 bases, 7 bases remained unmatched. The CDR3 is made up of 14 amino acids.

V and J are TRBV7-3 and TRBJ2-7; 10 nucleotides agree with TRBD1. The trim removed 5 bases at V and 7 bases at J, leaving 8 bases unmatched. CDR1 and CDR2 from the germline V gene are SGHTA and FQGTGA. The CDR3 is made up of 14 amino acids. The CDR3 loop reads CASSHRDRGGEQYV. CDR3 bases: TGTGCCAGCAGCCACCGGGACAGGGGAGGGGAGCAGTACGTC.

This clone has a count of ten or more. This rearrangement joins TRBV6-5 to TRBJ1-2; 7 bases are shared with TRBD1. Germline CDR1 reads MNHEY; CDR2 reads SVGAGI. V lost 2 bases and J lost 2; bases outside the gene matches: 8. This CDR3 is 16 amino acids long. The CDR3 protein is CASSYHLGQPNYGYTF. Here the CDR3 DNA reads TGTGCCAGCAGTTACCATCTGGGACAGCCAAACTATGGCTACACCTTC.

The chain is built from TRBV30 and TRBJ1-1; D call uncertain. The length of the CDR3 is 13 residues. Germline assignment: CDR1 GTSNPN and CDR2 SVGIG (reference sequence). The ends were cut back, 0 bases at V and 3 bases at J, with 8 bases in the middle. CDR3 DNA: TGTGCCTGGAGTGTACAACGGGACACTGAAGCTTTCTTT. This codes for CAWSVQRDTEAFF.

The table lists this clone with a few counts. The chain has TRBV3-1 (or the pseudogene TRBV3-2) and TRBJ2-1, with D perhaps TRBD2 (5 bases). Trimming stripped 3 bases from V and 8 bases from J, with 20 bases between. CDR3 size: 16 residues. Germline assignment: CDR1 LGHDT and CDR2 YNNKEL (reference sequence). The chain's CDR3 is CASSHTGGGKDHEQFF. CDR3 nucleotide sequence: TGTGCCAGCAGCCATACCGGAGGTGGGAAGGACCATGAGCAGTTCTTC.

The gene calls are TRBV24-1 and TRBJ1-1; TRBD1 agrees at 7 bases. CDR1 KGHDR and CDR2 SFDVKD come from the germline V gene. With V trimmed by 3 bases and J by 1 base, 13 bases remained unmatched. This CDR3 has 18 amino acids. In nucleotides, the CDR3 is TGTGCCACCAGTGATCCTAACCGGTCGGGACAGCGGAACACTGAAGCTTTCTTT. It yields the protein CATSDPNRSGQRNTEAFF.